The rows below give T cell receptor beta chains drawn from one sample of a study of neoadjuvant anti-PD-1 for oral cavity cancer. Profiling relied on immunoSEQ multiplex PCR, and the TCRdb table lists in-frame clones only, not all of them. The sample shows 14,000 or so clones, roughly 82% of them seen only once. The sample in question was PBMCs, obtained after nivolumab (anti-PD-1) treatment. The receptors shown here come from a person aged 35-79 years with oral cavity squamous cell carcinoma. Both conserved end residues are part of each CDR3. A D gene is named only where the DNA matches it firmly. Not every row has a clone size; where given, it reads once, few, many or a size class.

j_call d_call clone_size v_call cdr3_nt cdr3_aa
TRBJ1-2 - - TRBV11-2 TGTGCCAGCAGCTTAGCGCCCCTCGGGGGGCTCTATGGCTACACCTTC CASSLAPLGGLYGYTF
TRBJ1-5 - - TRBV27 TGTGCCAGCAGTTTATCCACAGTGTTAGGCCAGCCCCAGCATTTT CASSLSTVLGQPQHF
TRBJ2-3 - - TRBV7-3 TGTGCCAGCAGCTTATCTCCCCTCTATTCGACTAGTTTGCAGTATTTT CASSLSPLYSTSLQYF
TRBJ2-1 TRBD2 - TRBV5-4 TGTGCCAGCACGCAGCGGGGGAGATACAATGAGCAGTTCTTC CASTQRGRYNEQFF
TRBJ2-3 TRBD2 - TRBV10-2 TGCGCCAGCAGGGGGACTAGCGGGGAGTTCACACATACGCAGTATTTT CASRGTSGEFTHTQYF
TRBJ2-7 - - TRBV28 TGTGCCAGCAGTTTATGGCAATTTTTGGACAGCAACGAGCAGTACTTC CASSLWQFLDSNEQYF
TRBJ2-7 - - TRBV5-4 TGTGCCAGCAGCTTGCAAGGGGGTGGACGCTACGAGCAGTACTTC CASSLQGGGRYEQYF
TRBJ2-7 - - TRBV2 TGTGCCAGCAGAAGGGGGGATCACTCCTACGAGCAGTACTTC CASRRGDHSYEQYF
TRBJ1-2 - - TRBV19 TGTGCCAGTAGCCAATCGGCAGCCGCTCCCTTCGGCTACACCTTC CASSQSAAAPFGYTF
TRBJ2-3 TRBD2 - TRBV5-1 TGCGCCAGCAGCCCGGGACTAGCGGGAGCGCTGGGGGATACGCAGTATTTT CASSPGLAGALGDTQYF
TRBJ1-2 TRBD1 - TRBV11-2 TGTGCCAGCAGCTTAATCAGGGGGACAGGCTATGGCTACACCTTC CASSLIRGTGYGYTF
TRBJ1-5 - - TRBV4-1 TGCGCCAGCAGCCCAACGGGCTTAGATCAGCCCCAGCATTTT CASSPTGLDQPQHF
TRBJ2-2 - - TRBV10-1 TGCGCCAGCAGTTATGGGACCGGGTTGAGCACCGGGGAGCTGTTTTTT CASSYGTGLSTGELFF
TRBJ2-1 TRBD2 - TRBV5-4 TGTGCCAGCAGCTTGGGCGGGAGGGGCTACAATGAGCAGTTCTTC CASSLGGRGYNEQFF
TRBJ1-5 - few TRBV5-8 TGTGCCAGCAGCCGAGGGCAGCCCCAGCATTTT CASSRGQPQHF
TRBJ1-5 - - TRBV19 TGTGCCAGTAGTATTCCAGGGGTAAATCAGCCCCAGCATTTT CASSIPGVNQPQHF
TRBJ1-5 - - TRBV18 TGTGCCAGCTCACTTACAGGGAAGGATCAGCCCCAGCATTTT CASSLTGKDQPQHF
TRBJ1-5 - - TRBV5-5 TGTGCCAGCAGCGGAGGAACCCTTAGCAATCAGCCCCAGCATTTT CASSGGTLSNQPQHF
TRBJ2-7 TRBD1 - TRBV27 TGTGCCAGCATGGGACAGGGGTCCTACGAGCAGTACTTC CASMGQGSYEQYF
TRBJ1-6 - few TRBV18 TGTGCCAGCTCACTGGCGCAATTCCGGGTCCCCAATTCACCCCTCCACTTT CASSLAQFRVPNSPLHF
TRBJ1-1 - - TRBV5-1 TGCGCCAGCAGCTTGGCTCCGACTCGCCTCAATATGAACACTGAAGCTTTCTTT CASSLAPTRLNMNTEAFF
TRBJ2-1 TRBD2 - TRBV4-1 TGCGCCAGCAACAAACTAGCGGGAGCCAATGAGCAGTTCTTC CASNKLAGANEQFF
TRBJ2-5 TRBD2 - TRBV6-5 TGTGCCAGCAGTTACGGCGGGGGGACCTTAGACGCCCAGTACTTC CASSYGGGTLDAQYF
TRBJ2-5 - - TRBV30 TGTGCCTGGAGCCAATGGGGCGGAGAGACCCAGTACTTC CAWSQWGGETQYF
TRBJ1-1 - - TRBV19 TGTGCCAGTAGTAGGACACCGGGACTGATGAACACTGAAGCTTTCTTT CASSRTPGLMNTEAFF
TRBJ1-1 TRBD1 - TRBV10-3 TGTGCCATCAAAGGACAGGCGGCGACCGTGAACACTGAAGCTTTCTTT CAIKGQAATVNTEAFF
TRBJ2-7 - - TRBV18 TGTGCCAGCTCACCATCTTTGCCCAGCTACGAGCAGTACTTC CASSPSLPSYEQYF
TRBJ2-7 - - TRBV7-7 TGTGCCAGCAGCTTAGGGACACTGGGTTCCTACGAGCAGTACTTC CASSLGTLGSYEQYF
TRBJ2-1 TRBD2 - TRBV4-2 TGTGCCAGCAGCCAAGACCCCTTGGGACTAGCGGGGAGGAGTGAGCAGTTCTTC CASSQDPLGLAGRSEQFF
TRBJ2-7 - - TRBV14 TGTGCCAGCAGCCAAGGGCTGGCCAGGCCGCAGTACTTC CASSQGLARPQYF
TRBJ2-2 TRBD1 once TRBV11-3 TGTGCCAGCAGCTTGGGACAGGGCCTGGAGCTGTTTTTT CASSLGQGLELFF
TRBJ1-4 TRBD1 - TRBV28 TGTGCCAGTTCGGTTGACAGGGCGGCAACTAATGAAAAACTGTTTTTT CASSVDRAATNEKLFF
TRBJ2-7 TRBD1 - TRBV5-1 TGCGCCAGCAGCTCCCGGGACAGGGATGACGAGCAGTACTTC CASSSRDRDDEQYF
TRBJ1-2 TRBD1 - TRBV5-4 TGTGCCAGCAGCTCATTATTAGGACAGGCCCCTAACTATGGCTACACCTTC CASSSLLGQAPNYGYTF
TRBJ1-1 - - TRBV7-3 TGTGCCAGCAGCTTAGGGCGAGGTATGAACACTGAAGCTTTCTTT CASSLGRGMNTEAFF
TRBJ2-3 TRBD1 - TRBV4-1 TGCGCCGTAGGTCCGGGACAGGCCTTGGATACGCAGTATTTT CAVGPGQALDTQYF
TRBJ1-2 - - TRBV5-8 TGTGCCAGCAGCTTACAGGGTCCCTATGGCTACACCTTC CASSLQGPYGYTF
TRBJ2-1 - - TRBV5-1 TGCGCCAGCAGCTTGGCATCCTACAATGAGCAGTTCTTC CASSLASYNEQFF
TRBJ1-2 TRBD1 - TRBV5-4 TGTGCCAGCAGTTGGGACAGGGGTTATTTAGGCTATGGCTACACCTTC CASSWDRGYLGYGYTF
TRBJ1-1 TRBD1 - TRBV11-2 TGTGCCAGCAGCTCAGGACAGGTTCTGAACACTGAAGCTTTCTTT CASSSGQVLNTEAFF
TRBJ2-5 TRBD1 - TRBV6-5 TGTGCCACCCGAAGGACAGGCCTCGGGACCCAGTACTTC CATRRTGLGTQYF
TRBJ1-5 - few TRBV6-4 TGTGCCAGCAGTGAAAGGGCCGGGCAGCCCCAGCATTTT CASSERAGQPQHF
TRBJ1-5 - few TRBV28 TGTGCCAGCGGACTTATTAATCAGCCCCAGCATTTT CASGLINQPQHF
TRBJ1-5 - few TRBV9 TGTGCCAGCAGCGTAGGGGACGATCAGCCCCAGCATTTT CASSVGDDQPQHF
TRBJ1-1 - - TRBV5-1 TGCGCCAGCAGCTTGGACAGGGATACTGAAGCTTTCTTT CASSLDRDTEAFF
TRBJ2-5 TRBD1 - TRBV6-5 TGTGCCAGCAGTTACCTTCAGGGGGCCGGGTGGGAGACCCAGTACTTC CASSYLQGAGWETQYF
TRBJ1-3 - - TRBV5-1 TGCGCCAGCAGCTTAACAGGGTCAAACACCATATATTTT CASSLTGSNTIYF
TRBJ1-5 - few TRBV5-5 TGTGCCAGCAGCTTTACCTCAGTCGGGACCCTACAGCCCCAGCATTTT CASSFTSVGTLQPQHF
TRBJ1-2 - - TRBV28 TGTGCCAGCAGTCCTGCCGTCTATGGCTACACCTTC CASSPAVYGYTF
TRBJ1-1 - - TRBV10-3 TGTGCCATCAGTGTACCGCACGGTGAAGCTTTCTTT CAISVPHGEAFF
TRBJ2-7 - - TRBV15 TGTGCCACCAGTGGACAGACCTACGAGCAGTACTTC CATSGQTYEQYF
TRBJ1-1 - few TRBV29-1 TGCAGCGGCGCGGGGGCTGGCACTGAAGCTTTCTTT CSGAGAGTEAFF